These 4 T cell receptor beta chains were all obtained from the same sample, sequenced in a study of blood T cell repertoires in COVID-19. Clones were read by immunoSEQ multiplex PCR, and TCRdb kept only the in-frame ones, dropping some. The sample records over 250,000 clones, roughly nine tenths being singletons. Material for sequencing was PBMCs or T cells enriched from blood (not recorded which). These receptors all come from a man aged 55 to 70 who had recovered from COVID-19.

The rearrangement uses TRBV7-9 and TRBJ2-7; D not certain. The V end was cut by 5 bases, the J end by 4 bases, with 9 bases between. The CDR3 covers 12 residues. CDR1 SEHNR and CDR2 FQNEAQ come from the germline V gene (reference sequence). CDR3 protein: CASSTQAYEQYF. The CDR3 DNA reads TGTGCCAGCAGCACCCAGGCATACGAGCAGTACTTC.

This chain uses TRBV9 with TRBJ1-1; possibly TRBD1 for D (6 bases). V was cut by 3 bases and J by 1 base, with 13 bases left in between. Germline V lookup: CDR1 SGDLS, CDR2 YYNGEE. CDR3 size: 15 residues. The CDR3 nucleotides are TGTGCCAGCAGCGCGACGACAGGTACGAACACTGAAGCTTTCTTT. Translated, it gives CASSATTGTNTEAFF.

Details on this clone: This same CDR3 is encoded by further DNA sequences in the sample. The chain is built from TRBV9 and TRBJ2-2; D remains unclear. The CDR3 sequence is 15 residues long. Germline V gene data show CDR1 as SGDLS and CDR2 as YYNGEE. V was trimmed by 0 bases and J by 1 base, leaving 7 bases between them. This CDR3 reads CASSVGTVNTGELFF. The CDR3 DNA reads as TGTGCCAGCAGCGTAGGTACAGTGAACACCGGGGAGCTGTTTTTT.

The rearrangement joins TRBV4-3 to TRBJ2-1, with 12 bases identical to TRBD2. In germline, CDR1 is LGHNA, CDR2 YSLEER. V dropped 3 bases and J dropped 5; count of bases not matched to a gene: 8. CDR3 length: 17 residues. CDR3 amino acids: CASSQELLAGGHNEQFF. The CDR3, as DNA: TGCGCCAGCAGCCAGGAACTTCTAGCGGGGGGGCACAATGAGCAGTTCTTC.